The 32 T cell receptor beta chains in this list originate from one sample, sequenced in a study of shared clonotypes between healthy human individuals. The protocol was immunoSEQ multiplex PCR, while the TCRdb copy is restricted to in-frame clones and leaves out a portion. The table has about 590,000 clones, around 95% seen once. The naive CD8 subset, CD45RO-negative cells positively selected for CCR7, excluded terminally differentiated effector memory CD45RA+ cells. Material: naive CD8+ T cells sorted from blood. All receptors come from a young woman in good health.

This chain connects TRBV28 to TRBJ2-7, with a tentative D call TRBD1 (6 bases). Germline loops: CDR1 MDHEN, CDR2 SYDVKM. The CDR3 spans 14 residues. V was pared by 5 bases and J by 3 bases, with 14 bases between. The CDR3 nucleotides read TGTGCCAGCAGTACAGGGTACGTATTCTACGAGCAGTACTTC. Translation gives CASSTGYVFYEQYF.

CDR3: CASSERWRDPYEQYF. In DNA form, the CDR3 reads TGTGCCAGCAGTGAACGATGGCGGGATCCCTACGAGCAGTACTTC. V gene TRBV2 combines with J gene TRBJ2-7; D might be TRBD2 (6 bases). The CDR3 spans 15 residues. Germline V gene data show CDR1 as SNHLY and CDR2 as FYNNEI. V lost 2 bases and J 2 bases, leaving 13 bases between the germline ends. Full variable domain (missing parts from reference TRBV2 and TRBJ2-7): EPEVTQTPSHQVTQMGQEVILRCVPISNHLYFYWYRQILGQKVEFLVSFYNNEISEKSEIFDDQFSVERPDGSNFTLKIRSTKLEDSAMYFCASSERWRDPYEQYFGPGTRLTVT.

The chain links TRBV28 to TRBJ1-1; D is perhaps TRBD1 (5 bases). The CDR3 length is 15 residues. Per the germline V gene, CDR1 is MDHEN and CDR2 is SYDVKM. The germline V and J ends were trimmed by 5 bases and 2 bases, with 15 bases remaining between them. Here the CDR3 DNA reads TGTGCCAGCAGTGCCCCGGGACGGACCAACACTGAAGCTTTCTTT. Amino acids: CASSAPGRTNTEAFF.

The CDR3 reads CASRYSSGSTDTQYF. The DNA for the CDR3 is TGTGCCAGCAGGTATTCAAGCGGGAGCACAGATACGCAGTATTTT. V and J are TRBV6-5 and TRBJ2-3, with D perhaps TRBD2 (6 bases). Trimming shortened V by 6 bases and J by 0 bases, and 13 bases separated the two germline ends. The CDR3 is 15 amino acids. Looked up from germline, CDR1 is MNHEY and CDR2 is SVGAGI.

The chain joins TRBV19 to TRBJ2-1; no reliable D call. Per germline, CDR1 LNHDA and CDR2 SQIVND (reference sequence). Trimming removed 1 base from V and 2 bases from J, with 6 bases in between. The CDR3 contains 14 residues. The CDR3 reads CASSIAVTYNEQFF. The CDR3 DNA reads as TGTGCCAGTAGTATAGCGGTAACCTACAATGAGCAGTTCTTC.

The chain combines TRBV5-5 with TRBJ2-1; 7 nucleotides match TRBD2. Trimming removed 3 bases from V and 0 bases from J; junction bases left unmatched: 6. Per germline, CDR1 SGHKS and CDR2 YYEKEE (reference sequence). CDR3 length: 16 amino acids. CDR3 nucleotides: TGTGCCAGCAGCTACCGAGCGGGAAGCTCCTACAATGAGCAGTTCTTC. This sequence encodes CASSYRAGSSYNEQFF.

The chain carries TRBV27 and TRBJ1-5; no reliable D call. Looked up from germline, CDR1 is MNHEY and CDR2 is SMNVEV (reference sequence). This CDR3 is 14 amino acids long. The germline V and J ends were trimmed by 0 bases and 6 bases, with 9 bases remaining between them. The CDR3 protein is CASSLSLGGQPQHF. CDR3 nucleotide sequence: TGTGCCAGCAGTTTATCGTTAGGCGGTCAGCCCCAGCATTTT.

The chain joins TRBV7-8 to TRBJ1-1; D perhaps matches TRBD1 (5 bases). Looked up from germline, CDR1 is SGHVS and CDR2 is FQNEAQ. Trimming shortened V by 7 bases and J by 1 base, and 16 bases separated the two germline ends. The CDR3 covers 15 residues. CDR3 region: CASMSVGTGNTEAFF. For the CDR3, the DNA is TGTGCCAGCATGTCTGTGGGGACTGGGAACACTGAAGCTTTCTTT.

The genes are TRBV14 and TRBJ2-3; D call uncertain. The CDR3 is 16 residues long. The V and J ends lost 0 bases and 0 bases respectively, with 10 bases between them. The germline CDR1 and CDR2 sequences are SGHDN and FVKESK. CDR3 loop: CASSQEPGPSTDTQYF. CDR3 bases: TGTGCCAGCAGCCAAGAACCCGGGCCAAGCACAGATACGCAGTATTTT.

This sequence joins TRBV6-5 and TRBJ1-1; D call uncertain. V lost 0 bases and J lost 7, with 6 bases in between. CDR3 size: 12 residues. Looked up from germline, CDR1 is MNHEY and CDR2 is SVGAGI. CDR3 loop: CASSYSGYEAFF. The DNA for the CDR3 is TGTGCCAGCAGTTACTCGGGTTATGAAGCTTTCTTT.

This clone was counted once. The chain is built from TRBV28 and TRBJ2-5; 9 bases align to TRBD1. From germline, CDR1 is MDHEN and CDR2 SYDVKM. J gave up 11 bases and V 6 bases, and 16 bases lay outside the gene matches. The length of the CDR3 is 15 residues. The chain's CDR3 is CASRHGGQGLRGQYF. The DNA for the CDR3 is TGTGCCAGCAGACACGGGGGACAGGGCCTAAGGGGGCAGTACTTC.

The V call is TRBV5-4, the J call TRBJ2-5; 7 bases line up with TRBD2. The J call may not be correct, given that the DNA end is closer to TRBJ2-7. The CDR3 totals 13 residues. Germline-derived CDR1 and CDR2 are SGHNT and YYREEE (reference sequence). DNA for the CDR3: TGTGCCAGCAGCTTTGCGGGAGTCGACGAGCAGTACTTC. Translated, it gives CASSFAGVDEQYF.

This chain links TRBV19 with TRBJ2-2; tentative D call: TRBD2 (5 bases). V dropped 7 bases and J dropped 5 bases, with 8 bases sitting between them. Per the germline V gene, CDR1 is LNHDA and CDR2 is SQIVND (reference sequence). The CDR3 spans 12 residues. CDR3 DNA sequence: TGTGCCAGTATTAGGGAGACCGGGGAGCTGTTTTTT. This gives the protein CASIRETGELFF.

Comments on this clone: This CDR3 is also generated by other DNA sequences in the sample. The chain couples TRBV5-1 to TRBJ2-7; D is perhaps TRBD2 (5 bases). Germline V gene lookup returns CDR1 SGHRS and CDR2 YFSETQ. The CDR3 runs to 13 residues. V lost 2 bases and J 1 base, leaving 7 bases between the germline ends. Here the CDR3 DNA reads TGCGCCAGCAGCTTCGGGATTTCCTACGAGCAGTACTTC. This codes for CASSFGISYEQYF.

This chain uses TRBV14 with TRBJ1-2, with D perhaps TRBD1 (6 bases). CDR3 length equals 13 residues. V was cut by 5 bases and J by 4 bases, with 11 bases left in between. The V gene's germline CDR1 is SGHDN and CDR2 FVKESK. The CDR3 sequence is CASSDQGIYGYTF. The CDR3 coding sequence is TGTGCCAGCAGCGACCAGGGGATCTATGGCTACACCTTC.

This clone appeared a single time. V gene TRBV19 combines with J gene TRBJ1-6, with D hard to call. The V gene lost 2 bases and the J gene lost 7 bases, with 12 bases spanning the gap. Looked up from germline, CDR1 is LNHDA and CDR2 is SQIVND (reference sequence). The CDR3 extends over 15 amino acids. CDR3 region: CASSITGKGNSPLHF. The DNA of the CDR3 is TGTGCCAGTAGTATAACGGGTAAAGGGAATTCACCCCTCCACTTT. The variable domain in full, completed from reference TRBV19 and TRBJ1-6, reads DGGITQSPKYLFRKEGQNVTLSCEQNLNHDAMYWYRQDPGQGLRLIYYSQIVNDFQKGDIAEGYSVSREKKESFPLTVTSAQKNPTAFYLCASSITGKGNSPLHFGNGTRLTVT.

The rearrangement links TRBV29-1 to TRBJ2-5; D might be TRBD1 (6 bases). Per germline, CDR1 SQVTM and CDR2 ANQGSEA. V was cut by 7 bases and J by 3 bases, with 12 bases left in between. The CDR3 sequence is 12 residues long. The CDR3 DNA sequence: TGCAGCGGCAGGGGAATTGAAGAGACCCAGTACTTC. The encoded protein is CSGRGIEETQYF.

The chain links TRBV2 to TRBJ2-7, with 11 bases matching TRBD2. V dropped 6 bases and J dropped 7; count of bases not matched to a gene: 8. Germline V gives CDR1 SNHLY, CDR2 FYNNEI. This CDR3 is built from 14 residues. CDR3 in amino acids: CASSELAGEREQYF. As DNA, the CDR3 is TGTGCCAGCAGCGAACTAGCGGGAGAGCGAGAGCAGTACTTC.

This chain joins TRBV28 and TRBJ1-2; 10 bases line up with TRBD1. The V gene end was trimmed by 3 bases and the J gene end by 6 bases; junction bases not matched to a gene: 7. The CDR3 runs 15 residues. Germline CDR1 reads MDHEN; CDR2 reads SYDVKM. In nucleotides, the CDR3 is TGTGCCAGCAGTTTCCCGGGACAGGGGTTGAATGGCTACACCTTC. Translated: CASSFPGQGLNGYTF.

This chain uses TRBV5-1 with TRBJ2-7; unclear D gene. The CDR3 loop spans 13 amino acids. Germline V lookup: CDR1 SGHRS, CDR2 YFSETQ. The V gene lost 1 base and the J gene lost 2 bases, with 7 bases spanning the gap. CDR3 protein: CASSLIGAYEQYF. CDR3 coding DNA: TGCGCCAGCAGCTTGATCGGAGCCTACGAGCAGTACTTC.

On this clone itself: Other DNA sequences of this sample code for an identical CDR3. Written as DNA, the CDR3 is TGTGCCAGCAGCTTGACAGGGGGCTCCTACGAGCAGTACTTC. Residues: CASSLTGGSYEQYF. The V call is TRBV11-2, the J call TRBJ2-7; TRBD1 aligns across 9 bases. CDR3 length: 14 amino acids. The J segment lost 0 bases and the V segment lost 3 bases, leaving 0 bases of the junction unmatched. From germline, CDR1 is SGHAT and CDR2 FQNNGV. The full variable domain, with the rest looked up from reference TRBV11-2 and TRBJ2-7, is EAGVAQSPRYKIIEKRQSVAFWCNPISGHATLYWYQQILGQGPKLLIQFQNNGVVDDSQLPKDRFSAERLKGVDSTLKIQPAKLEDSAVYLCASSLTGGSYEQYFGPGTRLTVT.

V and J are TRBV2 and TRBJ2-5, with 8 positions matching TRBD1. Germline V gene lookup returns CDR1 SNHLY and CDR2 FYNNEI. The J segment lost 5 bases and the V segment lost 4 bases, leaving 6 bases of the junction unmatched. The length of the CDR3 is 14 residues. This CDR3 reads CASSGRTGRETQYF. The CDR3 nucleotides read TGTGCCAGCAGTGGTCGGACAGGGAGGGAGACCCAGTACTTC.

The chain carries TRBV10-2 and TRBJ2-1; 10 nucleotides match TRBD2. The germline CDR1 and CDR2 sequences are WSHSY and SAAADI. The V segment lost 4 bases and the J segment 0 bases; nucleotides outside the gene matches: 3. This CDR3 contains 16 residues. This CDR3 reads CASSVASGSSYNEQFF. For the CDR3, the DNA is TGCGCCAGCAGTGTAGCTAGCGGGAGCTCCTACAATGAGCAGTTCTTC.

The chain couples TRBV7-2 to TRBJ1-2, with D possibly matching TRBD1 (5 bases). The CDR3 consists of 15 residues. V shed 1 base and J shed 3 bases, with 12 bases lying between them. The germline V gene has CDR1 SGHTA and CDR2 FQGNSA. The CDR3 is CASSLESREHYGYTF. CDR3 in DNA: TGTGCCAGCAGCTTAGAAAGCAGGGAACACTATGGCTACACCTTC.

This clone was recorded only once. The J gene is TRBJ2-1, the V gene TRBV27; TRBD2 aligns across 11 bases. V gave up 0 bases and J gave up 7 bases; unmatched junction bases: 5. The CDR3 has 16 residues. The germline gives CDR1 MNHEY, CDR2 SMNVEV (reference sequence). CDR3 coding DNA: TGTGCCAGCAGTTTATCAGGGGGACTAGCGGTAAATGAGCAGTTCTTC. This gives the protein CASSLSGGLAVNEQFF.

The rearrangement links TRBV7-2 to TRBJ2-7; D perhaps matches TRBD2 (7 bases). Germline V gives CDR1 SGHTA, CDR2 FQGNSA. Deletions cut 5 bases from V and 5 bases from J, with 16 bases between. This CDR3 spans 14 amino acids. The CDR3, as DNA: TGTGCCAGCAGCCCCGTAGGGGGAGGGCACGAGCAGTACTTC. Translating it yields CASSPVGGGHEQYF. Filled out from reference TRBV7-2 and TRBJ2-7, the complete variable domain reads GAGVSQSPSNKVTEKGKDVELRCDPISGHTALYWYRQSLGQGLEFLIYFQGNSAPDKSGLPSDRFSAERTGGSVSTLTIQRTQQEDSAVYLCASSPVGGGHEQYFGPGTRLTVT.

The chain carries TRBV27 and TRBJ2-1; 10 bases match TRBD2. The germline gives CDR1 MNHEY, CDR2 SMNVEV (reference sequence). This CDR3 region has 16 residues. J lost 7 bases, V lost 2 bases, and 8 bases had no gene match. In nucleotides, the CDR3 is TGTGCCAGCAGTTTAGATACTAGCGGGGTTGCTAATGAGCAGTTCTTC. Translating gives CASSLDTSGVANEQFF.

The chain is built from TRBV6-6 and TRBJ2-7; 7 nucleotides line up with TRBD2. With 3 bases clipped from V and 5 bases from J, the junction kept 10 bases outside the gene matches. This CDR3 comprises 15 residues. Germline V gene sequence: CDR1 MNHNY, CDR2 SVGAGI (reference sequence). The CDR3: CASSYSGTTGDEQYF. The CDR3 coding sequence is TGTGCCAGCAGTTATTCCGGGACTACCGGCGACGAGCAGTACTTC.

This clone was recorded only once. The V and J genes are TRBV5-4 and TRBJ1-1, with TRBD1 as a possible D gene (5 bases). Germline loops: CDR1 SGHNT, CDR2 YYREEE (reference sequence). The CDR3 runs 14 residues. V lost 0 bases and J 5 bases, leaving 11 bases between the germline ends. Written as DNA, the CDR3 is TGTGCCAGCAGCTTGGAAAGTGGGGCGACTGAAGCTTTCTTT. Its translation is CASSLESGATEAFF.

In regard to this clone: Within the sample, other DNA sequences also encode this same CDR3. V gene TRBV5-6 combines with J gene TRBJ1-1; perhaps TRBD1 as D (5 bases). V lost 4 bases and J lost 5, with 9 bases in between. Per the germline V gene, CDR1 is SGHDT and CDR2 is YYEEEE. This CDR3 spans 12 amino acids. The CDR3 spells CASSRGGTEAFF. The CDR3, as DNA: TGTGCCAGCAGCAGGGGTGGAACTGAAGCTTTCTTT.

The rearrangement joins TRBV4-1 to TRBJ2-1, with TRBD2 matching 7 bases. Germline V lookup: CDR1 MGHRA, CDR2 YSYEKL. J lost 8 bases, V lost 4 bases, and 5 bases had no gene match. CDR3 length equals 13 residues. DNA for the CDR3: TGCGCCAGCAGCCGGAGACTAGCCGATGAGCAGTTCTTC. It specifies CASSRRLADEQFF.

The J gene is TRBJ2-1, the V gene TRBV7-9; 10 positions agree with TRBD2. With V trimmed by 2 bases and J by 3 bases, 10 bases remained unmatched. The CDR3 runs to 18 residues. Per the germline V gene, CDR1 is SEHNR and CDR2 is FQNEAQ (reference sequence). CDR3 loop: CASSLPGVGTSDYNEQFF. The CDR3 coding sequence is TGTGCCAGCAGCTTACCTGGTGTGGGGACTAGCGACTACAATGAGCAGTTCTTC.